In this sample, the clone carrying this TCR beta chain turned up once. TCRdb reprocessed the 5' RACE reads via MiXCR and lists one record per CDR3 protein. The data hold 300,000 to 350,000 distinct CDR3 sequences, with roughly 10% observed a single time. This CDR3 has 14 residues. Germline V lookup: CDR1 SEHNR, CDR2 FQNEAQ (reference sequence). With 0 bases removed from V and 2 bases from J, the gap between germline ends came to 5 bases. These data originate in a study of T cells after yellow fever vaccination. The sequence was collected from a young man who received the YFV17D yellow fever vaccine. This sample comprised CD4+ T cells sorted from PBMCs, obtained 45 days after the yellow fever booster vaccination. The chain recombines TRBV7-9 with TRBJ1-3, with D unresolved. The CDR3 spells CASSLAVTGNTIYF. The DNA of the CDR3 is TGTGCCAGCAGCTTAGCGGTTACTGGAAACACCATATATTTT.